The 14 T cell receptor beta chains in this list originate from one sample, sequenced in a study of CD4 T cell repertoires in COVID-19. Only in-frame clones appear in the TCRdb table, and some are missing; sequencing was by immunoSEQ multiplex PCR. The data contain about 75,000 clones, 83% of them singletons. The starting material was CD4+ T cells from peripheral blood, obtained after recovery from COVID-19. These receptor sequences come from a human donor who had COVID-19.

The chain has TRBV6-1 and TRBJ2-4; 11 nucleotides match TRBD2. With 6 bases clipped from V and 0 bases from J, the junction kept 10 bases outside the gene matches. The CDR3 length is 18 residues. Germline CDR1 reads MNHNS; CDR2 reads SASEGT. The CDR3 sequence: CASSERPSGGLAKNIQYF. CDR3 coding DNA: TGTGCCAGCAGCGAAAGACCTAGCGGGGGGTTAGCCAAAAACATTCAGTACTTC.

The chain uses TRBV29-1 and TRBJ1-2, with D perhaps TRBD1 (6 bases). Germline V lookup: CDR1 SQVTM, CDR2 ANQGSEA. The CDR3 has 14 amino acids. Trimming took off 3 bases at V and 6 bases at J, with 17 bases between the two ends. For the CDR3, the DNA is TGCAGCGTTGAGGGGGCGGGCAGGGCTAATGGCTACACCTTC. Residues: CSVEGAGRANGYTF.

The chain uses TRBV3-1 (or the pseudogene TRBV3-2) and TRBJ1-6; D remains ambiguous. In germline, CDR1 is LGHDT, CDR2 YNNKEL (reference sequence). This CDR3 region has 15 residues. V was clipped by 0 bases and J by 6 bases, with 9 bases between them. The CDR3 reads CASSQEWGSNSPLHF. The CDR3 nucleotides are TGTGCCAGCAGCCAAGAGTGGGGTTCTAATTCACCCCTCCACTTT.

The V call is TRBV3-1 (or the pseudogene TRBV3-2), the J call TRBJ1-5; TRBD1 agrees at 7 bases. Per germline, CDR1 LGHDT and CDR2 YNNKEL (reference sequence). The CDR3 extends over 18 amino acids. After removal of 0 bases from V and 4 bases from J, the junction contained 12 bases not matched to a gene. In DNA, the CDR3 is TGTGCCAGCAGCCAAGATCCCCGGCAGGGGGGGGGAAATCAGCCCCAGCATTTT. Its translation is CASSQDPRQGGGNQPQHF.

The genes are TRBV19 and TRBJ2-1, with TRBD2 matching 11 bases. Trimming removed 3 bases from V and 10 bases from J; junction bases left unmatched: 11. Germline assignment: CDR1 LNHDA and CDR2 SQIVND (reference sequence). This CDR3 is built from 16 residues. The CDR3 loop is CASSISGRANLAEQFF. Written as DNA, the CDR3 is TGTGCCAGTAGTATTAGCGGGAGGGCCAATTTGGCGGAGCAGTTCTTC.

The chain joins TRBV5-1 to TRBJ1-3; D may be TRBD1 (5 bases). V dropped 2 bases and J dropped 2 bases, with 8 bases sitting between them. The CDR3 has 14 amino acids. CDR1 and CDR2 from the germline V gene are SGHRS and YFSETQ. CDR3 sequence reads: CASSFSGTGNTIYF. The CDR3 region has the DNA TGCGCCAGCAGCTTTTCAGGGACTGGAAACACCATATATTTT.

This rearrangement joins TRBV5-8 to TRBJ2-7; D ambiguous. CDR3 length equals 14 residues. CDR1 and CDR2 (germline): SGHTS, YDEGEE. V was shortened by 1 base and J by 0 bases, with 8 bases between the two germline ends. CDR3 bases: TGTGCCAGCAGCTTGCGGGCCAGCTCCTACGAGCAGTACTTC. Its protein product is CASSLRASSYEQYF.

The chain joins TRBV28 to TRBJ1-2; unclear D gene. Germline CDR1 reads MDHEN; CDR2 reads SYDVKM. V was trimmed by 5 bases and J by 2 bases, leaving 18 bases between them. This CDR3 spans 16 amino acids. The chain's CDR3 is CASSEIGTAGNYGYTF. The CDR3 nucleotides are TGTGCCAGCAGTGAGATCGGCACCGCGGGGAACTATGGCTACACCTTC.

The CDR3 nucleotides are TGCGCCAGCAGCGTGAGGACCGACAGGGGGGAGCTGTTTTTT. Its protein is CASSVRTDRGELFF. V gene TRBV5-1 combines with J gene TRBJ2-2; a weak D match, TRBD1 (6 bases). Germline values: CDR1 SGHRS, CDR2 YFSETQ. V lost 4 bases, J lost 8 bases, and 15 bases lay in between. The CDR3 runs 14 residues. Supplemented by reference TRBV5-1 and TRBJ2-2, the full variable domain reads KAGVTQTPRYLIKTRGQQVTLSCSPISGHRSVSWYQQTPGQGLQFLFEYFSETQRNKGNFPGRFSGRQFSNSRSEMNVSTLELGDSALYLCASSVRTDRGELFFGEGSRLTVL.

The chain has TRBV5-8 and TRBJ1-6; D is possibly TRBD1 (5 bases). The CDR3 loop spans 12 amino acids. Germline lookup yields CDR1 SGHTS and CDR2 YDEGEE. Trimming cost V 7 bases and J 8 bases, with 10 bases left between them. CDR3 amino acids: CASGAGDSPLHF. The CDR3 DNA follows: TGTGCCAGCGGGGCGGGGGATTCACCCCTCCACTTT.

The chain links TRBV11-2 to TRBJ2-3; the match to TRBD2 covers 10 bases. Germline lookup yields CDR1 SGHAT and CDR2 FQNNGV. V was pared by 5 bases and J by 5 bases, with 7 bases of the junction left unmatched. The CDR3 has 15 residues. The CDR3 protein is CASSPAGGTVDTQYF. CDR3 nucleotides: TGTGCCAGCAGCCCAGCGGGGGGGACGGTAGATACGCAGTATTTT.

The chain's CDR3 is CAISTYRDNQPQHF. CDR3 coding DNA: TGTGCCATCAGTACCTACAGAGACAATCAGCCCCAGCATTTT. The chain links TRBV10-3 to TRBJ1-5, with D unclear. Germline V lookup: CDR1 ENHRY, CDR2 SYGVKD. Trimming stripped 5 bases from V and 3 bases from J, with 11 bases between. There are 14 residues in the CDR3.

V usage is TRBV14 and J usage is TRBJ2-7, with no clear D. V was cut by 8 bases and J by 3 bases, with 14 bases left in between. The CDR3 has 13 amino acids. CDR1 is SGHDN, CDR2 FVKESK, per germline. The chain's CDR3 is CASSFSRVYEQYF. Written as DNA, the CDR3 is TGTGCCAGCTCCTTTTCTCGCGTCTACGAGCAGTACTTC.

This clone was counted only a few times. V gene TRBV7-8 combines with J gene TRBJ1-3, with TRBD1 identical over 7 bases. Germline V gene lookup returns CDR1 SGHVS and CDR2 FQNEAQ. CDR3 length equals 15 residues. Trimming at V came to 5 bases and at J to 2 bases, leaving 6 bases not matched to a gene. The CDR3 reads CASSVTTGAGNTIYF. The DNA for the CDR3 is TGTGCCAGCAGCGTAACCACAGGGGCTGGAAACACCATATATTTT. Complete variable domain (other parts from reference TRBV7-8 and TRBJ1-3): GAGVSQSPRYKVAKRGQDVALRCDPISGHVSLFWYQQALGQGPEFLTYFQNEAQLDKSGLPSDRFFAERPEGSVSTLKIQRTQQEDSAVYLCASSVTTGAGNTIYFGEGSWLTVV.